Following are 14 T cell receptor beta chains from one sample sequenced in a study of T-cell reconstitution after alpha-beta-depleted transplantation in children. TCRbeta library preparation incorporated unique molecular identifiers. One entry per CDR3 protein, called by TCRdb with MiXCR from the PCR reads. The sample has roughly 220,000 distinct CDR3 sequences; 9.5% to 15% are singletons. Sequenced material: PBMCs from the stem cell graft donor, taken from the stem cell graft. The receptor set was obtained from a human donor who donated a stem cell graft to a child with acute lymphoblastic leukemia.

This clonotype appeared many times. This chain connects TRBV12-3 or TRBV12-4 to TRBJ2-4; D is unclear. The CDR3 contains 14 residues. V gave up 4 bases and J gave up 8 bases, with 15 bases separating them. CDR3 sequence (DNA): TGTGCCAGCAGTTCCTACCCATTGGTGCACATTCAGTACTTC. Translating it yields CASSSYPLVHIQYF.

This clonotype has a count of ten or more. The rearrangement links TRBV20-1 to TRBJ2-3; the D gene is possibly TRBD2 (6 bases). V gave up 0 bases and J gave up 0 bases, with 10 bases separating them. Germline V lookup: CDR1 DFQATT, CDR2 SNEGSKA (reference sequence). The CDR3 length is 15 residues. The CDR3 loop is CSARETSPSTDTQYF. CDR3 DNA: TGCAGTGCTAGAGAAACTAGCCCTAGCACAGATACGCAGTATTTT.

In its sample, this clonotype was seen many times. The chain recombines TRBV5-1 with TRBJ2-2, with D perhaps TRBD2 (7 bases). Germline CDR1 SGHRS, CDR2 YFSETQ. V was pared by 6 bases and J by 0 bases, with 15 bases between. The CDR3 spans 16 residues. The CDR3 coding sequence is TGCGCCAGCACCGGGGGGCTAGCGGCGAACACCGGGGAGCTGTTTTTT. This encodes CASTGGLAANTGELFF.

This clonotype was found many times. CDR3 DNA sequence: TGCGCCAGCAGCTTGGGGGGCCTCCTCACAGATACGCAGTATTTT. Protein: CASSLGGLLTDTQYF. This sequence joins TRBV5-1 and TRBJ2-3; a possible D gene is TRBD1 (5 bases). This CDR3 is built from 15 residues. CDR1 and CDR2 (germline): SGHRS, YFSETQ. V lost 0 bases, J lost 2 bases, and 10 bases lay in between.

This clonotype was seen ten or more times. The rearrangement uses TRBV7-9 and TRBJ2-3; maybe TRBD1 (5 bases). Germline V gives CDR1 SEHNR, CDR2 FQNEAQ (reference sequence). Between the trimmed V and J ends, which lost 2 bases and 1 base, there was a span of 13 bases. The CDR3 is 16 amino acids. CDR3 loop: CASSLIRGEGTDTQYF. DNA for the CDR3: TGTGCCAGCAGCTTAATAAGGGGTGAGGGCACAGATACGCAGTATTTT.

This clonotype came up many times. This chain joins TRBV12-3 or TRBV12-4 and TRBJ1-5, with D perhaps TRBD1 (5 bases). V dropped 4 bases and J dropped 7 bases, with 11 bases sitting between them. The CDR3 consists of 13 residues. CDR3 DNA: TGTGCCAGCAGTTGGACAAGGATGCAGCCCCAGCATTTT. The encoded protein is CASSWTRMQPQHF.

Comment on this clonotype: This may be a read error: a much more frequent sequence differs by one nucleotide. The chain carries TRBV5-1 and TRBJ2-7; D uncertain. This CDR3 has 13 residues. CDR1 is SGHRS and CDR2 is YFSETQ in the germline V gene. V was cut by 0 bases and J by 2 bases, with 6 bases left in between. The chain's CDR3 is CASSLDKAYEQYF. The CDR3 nucleotides read TGCGCCAGCAGCTTGGACAAAGCCTACGAGCAGTACTTC.

This clonotype was found many times. The V call is TRBV11-2, the J call TRBJ2-7, with D possibly TRBD2 on 6 matching bases. The CDR3 has 15 residues. Germline V CDR1 and CDR2: SGHAT, FQNNGV. V lost 1 base to trimming and J lost 5 bases, with 15 bases between them. The CDR3 loop reads CASSLAGENVDEQYF. The CDR3 DNA reads TGTGCCAGCAGCTTAGCGGGAGAAAATGTAGACGAGCAGTACTTC.

The rearrangement joins TRBV20-1 to TRBJ2-6; 7 nucleotides align to TRBD2. There are 16 residues in the CDR3. The germline CDR1 and CDR2 sequences are DFQATT and SNEGSKA (reference sequence). The ends lost 5 bases at V and 3 bases at J; junction bases unmatched: 10. CDR3 loop: CSAGRWAGVGANVLTF. The CDR3 bases are TGCAGTGCTGGCCGGTGGGCGGGGGTTGGGGCCAACGTCCTGACTTTC.

The rearrangement uses TRBV5-6 and TRBJ1-2; D is possibly TRBD1 (5 bases). The CDR3 sequence is 15 residues long. V lost 1 base and J 6 bases, leaving 16 bases between the germline ends. CDR1 SGHDT and CDR2 YYEEEE come from the germline V gene. The CDR3 is CASSLQGPKMDGYTF. The CDR3 bases are TGTGCCAGCAGCTTGCAGGGTCCCAAGATGGATGGCTACACCTTC.

This clonotype appeared many times. This chain uses TRBV5-1 with TRBJ1-3; 7 bases fit TRBD1. V lost 2 bases and J lost 0; bases outside the gene matches: 11. The V gene's germline CDR1 is SGHRS and CDR2 YFSETQ. The CDR3 totals 18 residues. In DNA, the CDR3 is TGCGCCAGCAGCTTCCTTGTAGGACAGGCGTTCTCTGGAAACACCATATATTTT. It encodes CASSFLVGQAFSGNTIYF.

The DNA for the CDR3 is TGCAGTGCTTCAACTAGCGGGAGTTCGGAGACCCAGTACTTC. Translated: CSASTSGSSETQYF. The V and J genes are TRBV20-1 and TRBJ2-5; 11 nucleotides line up with TRBD2. Per germline, CDR1 DFQATT and CDR2 SNEGSKA (reference sequence). The V gene end was trimmed by 5 bases and the J gene end by 5 bases; junction bases not matched to a gene: 7. This CDR3 is 14 amino acids long.

The chain has TRBV7-9 and TRBJ2-7; D is ambiguous. V shed 1 base and J shed 3 bases, with 13 bases lying between them. The CDR3 contains 15 residues. Germline V gene sequence: CDR1 SEHNR, CDR2 FQNEAQ (reference sequence). This CDR3 reads CASSLGNTVGYEQYF. CDR3 DNA: TGTGCCAGCAGCTTAGGTAACACGGTAGGCTACGAGCAGTACTTC.

The rearrangement uses TRBV20-1 and TRBJ1-2; D is ambiguous. V lost 1 base, J lost 5 bases, and 20 bases lay in between. From germline, CDR1 is DFQATT and CDR2 SNEGSKA (reference sequence). The CDR3 is made up of 16 amino acids. In nucleotides, the CDR3 is TGCAGTGCTAGAGGCCTGAGAGGTCTTCATAAATATGGCTACACCTTC. The encoded protein is CSARGLRGLHKYGYTF.